This T cell receptor (beta chain) came from a study of blood T cell repertoires in COVID-19. Study details: There were acute and convalescent COVID-19 samples, and they came from the United States, Italy and Spain. Sources were T cells, B-cell-depleted T cells, or PBMCs; the material itself was cDNA or gDNA.

Trimming left V 0 bases short and J 4 bases short, with 22 bases between. The CDR3 extends over 20 amino acids. Germline V gives CDR1 LGHDT, CDR2 YNNKEL (reference sequence). Original processing notes: Reference gene primer amplification gave estimated nucleated cell counts. Generated by immunoSEQ multiplex PCR, the TCRdb table keeps only in-frame clones and is missing some. V, J and clone size reflect that table, while D and trimming were determined from the DNA. The table lists 150,000 to 200,000 clones, 88% of them singletons, with about 26% in the top ten. Sample: peripheral blood. V and J are TRBV3-1 (or the pseudogene TRBV3-2) and TRBJ1-6, with unresolved D. The receptor's source is a man in his sixties with acute or convalescent COVID-19. The CDR3 region is CASSQDRGIHPKLYNSPLHF. The CDR3 DNA sequence: TGTGCCAGCAGCCAAGACCGAGGGATACATCCGAAGTTGTATAATTCACCCCTCCACTTT.